The rows below give T cell receptor beta chains drawn from one sample of a study of T-cell reconstitution after alpha-beta-depleted transplantation in children. From the PCR reads, TCRdb called clonotypes with MiXCR, one entry per CDR3 protein. This sample yields approximately 640,000 distinct CDR3 sequences, of which over 15% are seen a single time; under 1.2% belongs to the top ten. This material consisted of PBMCs from the stem cell graft donor, taken from the stem cell graft. The receptors stem from a human donor who donated a stem cell graft to a child with acute myeloid leukemia. Both conserved end residues are part of each CDR3. Each record gives: clone size, V gene, J gene, D gene, CDR3 DNA, CDR3 protein. A D gene is named only where the DNA matches it firmly. Size values are once, few and many counts, or a class for expanded clones, and some rows have none.

many	TRBV20-1	TRBJ2-1	TRBD1	TGCAGTGCCCAGGACAGGGCTTCCTACAATGAGCAGTTCTTC	CSAQDRASYNEQFF
-	TRBV4-3	TRBJ1-1	-	TGCGCCAGCAGCCAAGATCGACGGGGCGGTGAAGCTTTCTTT	CASSQDRRGGEAFF
many	TRBV20-1	TRBJ1-5	TRBD1	TGCAGTGCTCGCAGGGGGCAGGGCAATCAGCCCCAGCATTTT	CSARRGQGNQPQHF
few	TRBV7-9	TRBJ2-5	TRBD2	TGTGCCAGCGGATCTAGCGGGGACTACTTC	CASGSSGDYF
-	TRBV20-1	TRBJ2-1	TRBD2	TGCAGTGCTTACCACGGACTAGCGGGGGGGACTGAGCAGTTCTTC	CSAYHGLAGGTEQFF
few	TRBV5-4	TRBJ1-2	-	TGTGCCAGCAGCTTTCCCGTAGCTAACTATGGCTACACCTTC	CASSFPVANYGYTF
many	TRBV12-3/TRBV12-4	TRBJ1-1	-	TGTGCCAGCAGTCCCCATGGAGGGAGGAACACTGAAGCTTTCTTT	CASSPHGGRNTEAFF
-	TRBV7-2	TRBJ2-1	-	TGTGCCAGCAGCCCTGATAATGCCAACAATGAGCAGTTCTTC	CASSPDNANNEQFF
-	TRBV7-6	TRBJ1-5	-	TGTGCCAGCAGCGTGACAGATTATCAGCCCCAGCATTTT	CASSVTDYQPQHF
many	TRBV4-2	TRBJ2-5	TRBD1	TGTGCCAGCAGTTGGACAGGGTTTACACAAGAGACCCAGTACTTC	CASSWTGFTQETQYF
many	TRBV29-1	TRBJ2-7	-	TGCAGCGTTGAAGGGGAAAACACCTACGAGCAGTACTTC	CSVEGENTYEQYF
few	TRBV7-2	TRBJ1-5	-	TGTGCCAGCAGCTCGACTACCGGAGTTAGCAATCAGCCCCAGCATTTT	CASSSTTGVSNQPQHF
few	TRBV7-3	TRBJ2-7	TRBD1	TGTGCCAGCAGCCCAGGGGGTCCTAACGAGCAGTACTTC	CASSPGGPNEQYF
-	TRBV25-1	TRBJ1-1	-	TGTGCCAGCAGTCTCGGACCGAAGAACACTGAAGCTTTCTTT	CASSLGPKNTEAFF
few	TRBV11-3	TRBJ2-7	-	TGTGCCAGCAGCTTCGACAGTAGAGAGCAGTACTTC	CASSFDSREQYF
-	TRBV5-6	TRBJ1-5	-	TGTGCCAGCAGCTTGGGGGGGCGGGGCAATCAGCCCCAGCATTTT	CASSLGGRGNQPQHF
many	TRBV10-3	TRBJ2-1	TRBD1	TGTGCCATCAGTGAGCCTCAGGGGGCAAGCTACAATGAGCAGTTCTTC	CAISEPQGASYNEQFF
-	TRBV20-1	TRBJ1-2	-	TGCAGTGCTAGAGATAAAGGGATCGGTCGTGGCTACACCTTC	CSARDKGIGRGYTF
few	TRBV12-3/TRBV12-4	TRBJ2-2	TRBD1	TGTGCCAGCAGTTTCGGCGGGACAGGGTCACGGGAGCTGTTTTTT	CASSFGGTGSRELFF
-	TRBV4-1	TRBJ2-1	-	TGCGCCAGCAGCCAGGGAGCGGGCAATGAGCAGTTCTTC	CASSQGAGNEQFF
few	TRBV5-1	TRBJ2-5	-	TGCGCCAGCAGCACAAGGAGTACTCGGTACTTC	CASSTRSTRYF
-	TRBV7-2	TRBJ2-1	-	TGTGCCAGCAGCCTCAAAAACAATGAGCAGTTCTTC	CASSLKNNEQFF
-	TRBV4-3	TRBJ1-3	-	TGCGCCAGCAGCCAAGATTGGGCAGGGTTTTCTGGAAACACCATATATTTT	CASSQDWAGFSGNTIYF
many	TRBV29-1	TRBJ2-1	TRBD1	TGCAGCGTTGAAGGGACAGGGCTCGACAATGAGCAGTTCTTC	CSVEGTGLDNEQFF
-	TRBV7-9	TRBJ2-3	-	TGTGCCAGCAGCTTATTTAGGCTCCGCACAGATACGCAGTATTTT	CASSLFRLRTDTQYF
-	TRBV18	TRBJ2-4	-	TGTGCCAGCTCGTCTCCATCCGGACGTGACAAAAACATTCAGTACTTC	CASSSPSGRDKNIQYF
many	TRBV7-6	TRBJ2-5	TRBD1	TGTGCCAGCAGCCTCCCCCTCGGGACAGGGGAAGAGACCCAGTACTTC	CASSLPLGTGEETQYF
-	TRBV7-3	TRBJ2-1	-	TGTGCCAGCAGCTCCGTGGCGGGGATCGATGAGCAGTTCTTC	CASSSVAGIDEQFF
few	TRBV5-6	TRBJ1-6	-	TGTGCCAGCAGCTTGCCGGGACGGAATTCACCCCTCCACTTT	CASSLPGRNSPLHF
many	TRBV20-1	TRBJ2-5	-	TGCAGTGCTAGAGGGGGCAAGAAGGAGGAGACCCAGTACTTC	CSARGGKKEETQYF
-	TRBV7-2	TRBJ2-3	-	TGTGCCAGCAGCCAAGGGACCGGAGATACGCAGTATTTT	CASSQGTGDTQYF
-	TRBV12-3/TRBV12-4	TRBJ1-2	TRBD1	TGTGCCAGCAGCCCTAGACAGGGGCCCTATGGCTACACCTTC	CASSPRQGPYGYTF
-	TRBV20-1	TRBJ2-1	TRBD2	TGCAGTTCCATTGGAATAGCGGGGGAGCGAGACAATGAGCAGTTCTTC	CSSIGIAGERDNEQFF
many	TRBV5-5	TRBJ2-5	-	TGTGCCAGCAGCTTGGTTGCCGGGTCGGGGGAGACCCAGTACTTC	CASSLVAGSGETQYF
many	TRBV25-1	TRBJ1-1	-	TGTGCCACCTCTAGGGAGGGGAACACTGAAGCTTTCTTT	CATSREGNTEAFF
few	TRBV18	TRBJ1-1	-	TGTGCCAGCTCACCAACATCTTCTCAGGGGAACACTGAAGCTTTCTTT	CASSPTSSQGNTEAFF
-	TRBV11-2	TRBJ2-4	TRBD2	TGTGCCAGCAGCTTATCCAGCGGGGGGACCAAAAACATTCAGTACTTC	CASSLSSGGTKNIQYF
once	TRBV30	TRBJ1-1	-	TGTGCCTGGAGTGTGATGGGGACTGAAGCTTTCTTT	CAWSVMGTEAFF
many	TRBV5-1	TRBJ2-1	TRBD2	TGCGCCAGCAGCCTGGGACTAAGCAATGAGCAGTTCTTC	CASSLGLSNEQFF
many	TRBV29-1	TRBJ2-5	TRBD1	TGCAGCGTCCCTCGTCGAGGGGGCTCGGGAGAGACCCAGTACTTC	CSVPRRGGSGETQYF
few	TRBV28	TRBJ1-2	-	TGTGCCAGCTCAAATGGGGATAGGGGCCGTCACTATGGCTACACCTTC	CASSNGDRGRHYGYTF
-	TRBV24-1	TRBJ2-5	-	TGTGCCACCAGTGATTCGTCAGGTTCGAGGGAGACCCAGTACTTC	CATSDSSGSRETQYF
few	TRBV7-2	TRBJ2-3	TRBD2	TGTGCCAGCAGCTGGAAGCGGGGGGGAGGGGATACGCAGTATTTT	CASSWKRGGGDTQYF
-	TRBV7-9	TRBJ2-7	TRBD1	TGTGCCAGCAGCTTAGGGGGACAGCGCAACCCCTACGAGCAGTACTTC	CASSLGGQRNPYEQYF
many	TRBV20-1	TRBJ1-2	TRBD1	TGCAGTGCGGCGAACAGGGGGAGAGGCTACACCTTC	CSAANRGRGYTF
many	TRBV5-4	TRBJ2-7	-	TGTGCCAGCAGCTTGAAAACGGGGGCGACCTCCTACGAGCAGTACTTC	CASSLKTGATSYEQYF
many	TRBV20-1	TRBJ2-5	-	TGCAGTGCTAGTGGGTCTCAAGAGACCCAGTACTTC	CSASGSQETQYF
few	TRBV6-1	TRBJ2-5	-	TGTGCCAGCAGTGTAGCCGACCAAGAGACCCAGTACTTC	CASSVADQETQYF
many	TRBV20-1	TRBJ1-2	TRBD1	TGCAGTGCTTCCGGGACAGGGAGTGGCTACACCTTC	CSASGTGSGYTF
-	TRBV5-1	TRBJ2-3	-	TGCGCCAGCAGCTTAGAACAGGGTGTCACAGATACGCAGTATTTT	CASSLEQGVTDTQYF